Below, one TCR beta chain is given with its context. This CDR3 has 16 residues. CDR1 and CDR2 from the germline V gene are KGHSH and LQKENI. The V and J ends lost 3 bases and 4 bases respectively, with 16 bases between them. Primers for the PCR totalled 60 Vbeta and 13 Jbeta. The assay was immunoSEQ multiplex PCR, and TCRdb's table has in-frame clones only and misses some. Seen here are about 93,000 clones, 82% observed once, and the top ten hold approximately 3.6%. These data come from a study of cytomegalovirus exposure and HLA in healthy donors. The rearrangement links TRBV18 to TRBJ1-3; D is unresolved. This clonotype originated in a man aged 45-60 years in good health and CMV-seronegative. The sample comprised PBMCs. CDR3: CASSPDRVQGGNTIYF. As DNA, the CDR3 is TGTGCCAGCTCACCCGACCGGGTTCAAGGAGGAAACACCATATATTTT. Complete variable domain (other parts from reference TRBV18 and TRBJ1-3): NAGVMQNPRHLVRRRGQEARLRCSPMKGHSHVYWYRQLPEEGLKFMVYLQKENIIDESGMPKERFSAEFPKEGPSILRIQQVVRGDSAAYFCASSPDRVQGGNTIYFGEGSWLTVV.